This T cell receptor beta chain was captured by sequencing in a study of technical replicates of blood from a handful of donors. Germline-derived CDR1 and CDR2 are MNHEY and SVGAGI. The CDR3 is 11 residues long. V was pared by 10 bases and J by 3 bases, with 10 bases between. This clone was recorded once. This table comes from immunoSEQ multiplex PCR, and its TCRdb copy is limited to in-frame clones, with some not included. The table lists about 50,000 clones, approximately 90% of them singletons. The chain joins TRBV6-5 to TRBJ2-7, with D possibly TRBD2 on 5 matching bases. The sequence was obtained from a human donor in good health. Some clones in this sample may be carry-over from other donors' samples. The sample consisted of PBMCs. The CDR3 loop is CATQTSYEQYF. The CDR3 DNA reads TGTGCCACCCAAACTAGCTACGAGCAGTACTTC.